This paragraph reports one TCR beta chain. Its antigen is as yet unknown. This entry comes from a study of CD8+CD57+ T cells in acquired aplastic anemia. The overall study: Recorded DNA amounts for sorted CD4+ and CD8+ cells had an average of 3.2 ug. Study-wide results and caveats: Patients and controls shared over 25 CD8+ CDR3 sequences, highly expressed in patients. Between the patient and control groups, CD8+ Simpson's diversity did not differ significantly.

V dropped 0 bases and J dropped 2; count of bases not matched to a gene: 3. Germline V gene lookup returns CDR1 WSHSY and CDR2 SAAADI. The CDR3 consists of 15 residues. Genomic DNA was employed as the template in profiling TCR beta VDJ and CDR3. Each CDR3 protein is one row after TCRdb ran MiXCR on the reads. The sample records just over 150,000 distinct CDR3 sequences, more than 40% being singletons. Sequenced patients had shown CD8+CD57+ cell expansion by flow cytometry. Patients were therapy-naive when their blood was sampled. The clonotype was recovered from a human donor with aplastic anemia. J is TRBJ2-7 and V is TRBV10-2, with 8 positions matching TRBD2. The sequenced sample consisted of sorted CD4+, CD8+, or CD8+CD57+ T cells (not recorded which) from PBMCs. The CDR3 sequence: CASSESILAAYEQYF. CDR3 coding DNA: TGCGCCAGCAGTGAGTCCATACTAGCGGCCTACGAGCAGTACTTC.